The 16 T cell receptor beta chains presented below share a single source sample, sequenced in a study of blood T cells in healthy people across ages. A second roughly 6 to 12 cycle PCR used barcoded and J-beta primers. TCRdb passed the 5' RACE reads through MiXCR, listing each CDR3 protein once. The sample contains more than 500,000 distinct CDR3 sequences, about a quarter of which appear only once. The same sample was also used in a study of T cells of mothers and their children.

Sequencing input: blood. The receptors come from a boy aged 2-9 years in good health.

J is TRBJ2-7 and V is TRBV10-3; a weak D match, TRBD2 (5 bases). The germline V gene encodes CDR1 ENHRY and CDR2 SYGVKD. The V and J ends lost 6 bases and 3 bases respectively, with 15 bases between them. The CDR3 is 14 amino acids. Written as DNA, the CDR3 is TGTGCCATCAGCGGGGAGAGAGCAGGCTACGAGCAGTACTTC. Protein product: CAISGERAGYEQYF.

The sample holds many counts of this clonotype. CDR3 in amino acids: CSARIKDTEAFF. CDR3 bases: TGCAGTGCTAGGATCAAGGACACTGAAGCTTTCTTT. The V gene is TRBV20-1, the J gene TRBJ1-1; D unclear. Germline V gene sequence: CDR1 DFQATT, CDR2 SNEGSKA (reference sequence). The CDR3 is 12 amino acids. The V and J ends lost 3 bases and 3 bases respectively, with 8 bases between them.

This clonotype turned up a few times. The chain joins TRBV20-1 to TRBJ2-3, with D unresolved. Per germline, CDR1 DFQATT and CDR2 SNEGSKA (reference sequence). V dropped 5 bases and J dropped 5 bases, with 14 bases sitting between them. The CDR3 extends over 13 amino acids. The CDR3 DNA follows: TGCAGTGCTGGTGCGCCGGGTCGAGATACGCAGTATTTT. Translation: CSAGAPGRDTQYF.

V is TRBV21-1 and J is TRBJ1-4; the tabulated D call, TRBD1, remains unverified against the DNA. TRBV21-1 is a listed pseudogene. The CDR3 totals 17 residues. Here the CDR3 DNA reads TGTGCCAGCAGCCACCCCCGGGACACCAAGGAGAATGAAAAACTGTTTTTT. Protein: CASSHPRDTKENEKLFF.

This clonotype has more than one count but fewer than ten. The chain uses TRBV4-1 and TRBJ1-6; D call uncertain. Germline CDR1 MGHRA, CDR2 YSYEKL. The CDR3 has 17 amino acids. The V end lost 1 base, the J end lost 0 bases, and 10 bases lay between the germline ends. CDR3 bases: TGCGCCAGCAGCCAAGTTGTGGGCAGCTCCTATAATTCACCCCTCCACTTT. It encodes CASSQVVGSSYNSPLHF.

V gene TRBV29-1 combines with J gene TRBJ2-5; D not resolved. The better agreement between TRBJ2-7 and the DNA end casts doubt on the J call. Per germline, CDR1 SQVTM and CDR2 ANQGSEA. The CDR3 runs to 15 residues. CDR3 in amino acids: CSVVLLTAVSYEQYF. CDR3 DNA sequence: TGCAGCGTTGTTCTTTTGACGGCGGTCTCCTACGAGCAGTACTTC.

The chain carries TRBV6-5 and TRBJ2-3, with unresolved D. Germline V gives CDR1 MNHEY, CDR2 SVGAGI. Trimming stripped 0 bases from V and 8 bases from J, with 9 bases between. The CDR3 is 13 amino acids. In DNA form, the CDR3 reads TGTGCCAGCAGTTACTCGAAATTGGTTACGCAGTATTTT. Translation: CASSYSKLVTQYF.

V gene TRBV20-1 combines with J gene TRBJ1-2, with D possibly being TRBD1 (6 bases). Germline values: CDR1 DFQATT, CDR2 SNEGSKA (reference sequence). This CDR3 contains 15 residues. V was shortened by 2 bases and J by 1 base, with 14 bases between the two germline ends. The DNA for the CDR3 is TGCAGTGCTAGACCCCCGGCAGGGGTTAACTATGGCTACACCTTC. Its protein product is CSARPPAGVNYGYTF.

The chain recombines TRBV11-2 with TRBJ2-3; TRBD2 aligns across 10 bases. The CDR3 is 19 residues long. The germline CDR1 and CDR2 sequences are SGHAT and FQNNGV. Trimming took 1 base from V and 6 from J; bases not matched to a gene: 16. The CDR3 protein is CASSLGRYVLAGFGDTQYF. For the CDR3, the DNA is TGTGCCAGCAGCTTAGGAAGGTATGTACTAGCGGGATTTGGGGATACGCAGTATTTT.

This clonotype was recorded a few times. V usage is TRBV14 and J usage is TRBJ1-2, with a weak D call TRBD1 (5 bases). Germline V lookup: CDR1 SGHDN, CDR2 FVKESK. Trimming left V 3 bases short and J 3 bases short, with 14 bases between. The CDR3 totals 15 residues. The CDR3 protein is CASSHLNTGDYGYTF. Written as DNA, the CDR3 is TGTGCCAGCAGCCATCTTAACACGGGGGACTATGGCTACACCTTC.

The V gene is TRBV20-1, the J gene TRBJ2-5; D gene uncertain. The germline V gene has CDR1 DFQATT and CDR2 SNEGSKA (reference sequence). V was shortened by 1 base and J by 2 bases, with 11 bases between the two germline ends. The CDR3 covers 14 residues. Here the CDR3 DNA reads TGCAGTGCTAGAGTTTTAACGGTACAAGAGACCCAGTACTTC. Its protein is CSARVLTVQETQYF.

The CDR3 bases are TGTGCCAGCAGCCCCTCGGGACAGGGCTTTGAAAAACTGTTTTTT. Protein product: CASSPSGQGFEKLFF. The V call is TRBV7-9, the J call TRBJ1-4; TRBD1 matches 9 bases. The CDR3 covers 15 residues. V lost 5 bases to trimming and J lost 7 bases; unmatched junction nucleotides: 8. Germline assignment: CDR1 SEHNR and CDR2 FQNEAQ (reference sequence).

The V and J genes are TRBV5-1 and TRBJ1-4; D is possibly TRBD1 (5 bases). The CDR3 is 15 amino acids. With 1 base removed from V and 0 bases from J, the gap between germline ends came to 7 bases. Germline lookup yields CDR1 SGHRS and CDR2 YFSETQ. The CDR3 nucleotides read TGCGCCAGCAGCTTGACAGGAGCAACTAATGAAAAACTGTTTTTT. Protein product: CASSLTGATNEKLFF.

CDR3 sequence reads: CASSLDSGSTDTQYF. The CDR3 bases are TGCGCCAGCAGCTTGGATAGCGGGAGCACAGATACGCAGTATTTT. This chain links TRBV5-1 with TRBJ2-3, with TRBD2 matching 7 bases. Germline V gene sequence: CDR1 SGHRS, CDR2 YFSETQ. The CDR3 totals 15 residues. Germline trimming cut 0 bases from V and 0 bases from J; bases unmatched to any gene: 1.

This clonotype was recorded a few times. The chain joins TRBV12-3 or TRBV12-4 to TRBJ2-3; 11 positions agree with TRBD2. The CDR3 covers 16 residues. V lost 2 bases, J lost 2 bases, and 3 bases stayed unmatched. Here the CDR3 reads CASSLTSGGFTDTQYF. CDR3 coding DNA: TGTGCCAGCAGTTTAACTAGCGGGGGATTCACAGATACGCAGTATTTT.

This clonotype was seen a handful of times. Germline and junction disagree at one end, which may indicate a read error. The CDR3 DNA reads as TGCGCCAGCAGCCAAGTTCCCCCGGGAGGGCAAGATAGGCAGTATTTT. This encodes CASSQVPPGGQDRQYF. The chain employs TRBV4-1 and TRBJ2-3; TRBD2 agrees at 8 bases. This CDR3 is 16 amino acids long. Germline assignment: CDR1 MGHRA and CDR2 YSYEKL.